The 8 T cell receptor beta chains below were found in one sample sequenced in a study of blood T cell repertoires in COVID-19. TCRdb's copy holds only in-frame clones and misses some; the assay was immunoSEQ multiplex PCR. The table records over 150,000 clones, roughly 89% of them present only once. Sequencing was performed on peripheral blood. The receptors were gathered from a man aged 45-65 years with acute or convalescent COVID-19.

The V gene is TRBV5-1, the J gene TRBJ1-5; TRBD1 is a possible D gene (5 bases). The V end lost 1 base, the J end lost 4 bases, and 9 bases lay between the germline ends. CDR3 size: 14 residues. Germline V gene sequence: CDR1 SGHRS, CDR2 YFSETQ. The CDR3 sequence is CASSLTGENQPQHF. The CDR3 coding sequence is TGCGCCAGCAGCTTGACGGGGGAGAATCAGCCCCAGCATTTT.

The chain joins TRBV10-3 to TRBJ1-2; no firm D call. V was cut by 6 bases and J by 5 bases, with 13 bases left in between. This CDR3 spans 13 amino acids. Germline V gene data show CDR1 as ENHRY and CDR2 as SYGVKD. CDR3 coding DNA: TGTGCCATCAGCACAACGGCGGAATATGGCTACACCTTC. It is translated as CAISTTAEYGYTF.

The chain joins TRBV10-3 to TRBJ2-5, with 7 bases identical to TRBD1. V lost 6 bases, J lost 3 bases, and 7 bases stayed unmatched. The CDR3 sequence is 14 residues long. CDR1 and CDR2 (germline): ENHRY, SYGVKD. The CDR3 DNA is TGTGCCATCAGGGGGACAGCCAACGAAGAGACCCAGTACTTC. This gives the protein CAIRGTANEETQYF.

The genes are TRBV9 and TRBJ1-5; 7 positions agree with TRBD1. The CDR3 is made up of 15 amino acids. V lost 3 bases to trimming and J lost 4 bases; unmatched junction nucleotides: 7. Germline V gene sequence: CDR1 SGDLS, CDR2 YYNGEE. CDR3 region: CASSAGGTENQPQHF. In nucleotides, the CDR3 is TGTGCCAGCAGCGCCGGTGGGACAGAGAATCAGCCCCAGCATTTT.

The V and J genes are TRBV5-4 and TRBJ2-7, with 12 bases lining up with TRBD2. The CDR3 covers 15 residues. Trimming removed 4 bases from V and 2 bases from J; junction bases left unmatched: 4. Germline assignment: CDR1 SGHNT and CDR2 YYREEE (reference sequence). The CDR3 nucleotides read TGTGCCAGCAGCCCACTAGCGGGAGGACCCTACGAGCAGTACTTC. This gives the protein CASSPLAGGPYEQYF.

The chain recombines TRBV2 with TRBJ1-4, with D possibly TRBD1 on 6 matching bases. CDR1 and CDR2 (germline): SNHLY, FYNNEI. V shed 5 bases and J shed 10 bases, with 20 bases lying between them. This CDR3 spans 15 amino acids. CDR3 DNA sequence: TGTGCCAGCAGTAGCCCGACAGGAAGGTCGGGAAAACTGTTTTTT. It specifies CASSSPTGRSGKLFF.

V usage is TRBV28 and J usage is TRBJ1-2; 7 bases fit TRBD1. This CDR3 comprises 14 residues. Germline V CDR1 and CDR2: MDHEN, SYDVKM. The V and J ends lost 5 bases and 0 bases, in that order; junction bases with no gene match: 3. The CDR3 reads CASSKGGSNYGYTF. CDR3 DNA sequence: TGTGCCAGCAGTAAAGGGGGCTCTAACTATGGCTACACCTTC.

The genes are TRBV4-1 and TRBJ1-1, with 9 bases aligning to TRBD1. This CDR3 is 15 amino acids long. Germline CDR1 MGHRA, CDR2 YSYEKL. The ends lost 2 bases at V and 2 bases at J; junction bases unmatched: 3. CDR3 region: CASSQSGQGNTEAFF. The CDR3, as DNA: TGCGCCAGCAGCCAATCGGGACAGGGAAACACTGAAGCTTTCTTT.